This TCR beta chain was captured in a study of type 1 regulatory T cells. Study findings and constraints: Compared with non-Tr1 cells, Tr1 cells showed a narrower TCR repertoire.

This clonotype qualifies as medium-sized (0.01 to 0.1%). Its antigen is undetermined. Via MiXCR, TCRdb re-called the reads, giving one row per CDR3 protein. The table lists about 67,000 distinct CDR3 sequences, 49% of them singletons. The CDR3 consists of 12 residues. Germline CDR1 LNHDA, CDR2 SQIVND (reference sequence). The germline V and J ends were trimmed by 3 bases and 4 bases, with 6 bases remaining between them. This clonotype originated in a human donor in good health. The rearrangement uses TRBV19 and TRBJ2-5; TRBD2 is a possible D gene (5 bases). The sample consisted of cultured non-Tr1 T cells, either the whole culture or a sorted T cell fraction (not recorded which). CDR3 DNA sequence: TGTGCCAGTAGTATTGGAGGAGAGACCCAGTACTTC. It encodes CASSIGGETQYF. The full variable domain, rest sourced from reference TRBV19 and TRBJ2-5, is DGGITQSPKYLFRKEGQNVTLSCEQNLNHDAMYWYRQDPGQGLRLIYYSQIVNDFQKGDIAEGYSVSREKKESFPLTVTSAQKNPTAFYLCASSIGGETQYFGPGTRLLVL.